This T cell receptor beta chain is drawn from a study of blood T cell repertoires in COVID-19. Overall study: Samples taken during acute and convalescent COVID-19 were collected in the United States, Italy and Spain. Sources were T cells, B-cell-depleted T cells, or PBMCs; the material itself was cDNA or gDNA.

As originally analysed: Amplification with reference gene primers provided the estimates of nucleated cell counts. The data were produced by immunoSEQ multiplex PCR, yet TCRdb's version contains in-frame clones alone and is incomplete. The DNA gave D and trimming, while V, J and clone size come from that table. The table has some 7,800 clones, more than 75% seen once. The CDR3 totals 16 residues. Losses at the gene ends were 4 bases for V and 5 bases for J; bases not matched to a gene: 11. Looked up from germline, CDR1 is SGHTA and CDR2 is FQGNSA. The sequenced sample consisted of peripheral blood. The sequence was obtained from a woman in her sixties with active COVID-19. The chain combines TRBV7-2 with TRBJ1-5, with 7 bases lining up with TRBD1. The CDR3 spells CASSSQGGGRDQPQHF. CDR3 sequence (DNA): TGTGCCAGCAGCTCCCAAGGGGGCGGGAGGGATCAGCCCCAGCATTTT.